Listed here are 26 T cell receptor beta chains from one sample, sequenced in a study of CD8 T cells in Susac syndrome. The RNA input was roughly 0.45 to 1 ug, and it was reverse transcribed with random hexamers. MiXCR was run by TCRdb on the immunoSEQ multiplex PCR reads, yielding one entry per CDR3 protein. The table includes about 130,000 distinct CDR3 sequences, over 85% detected once. Sequenced material: CD4+ T cells from PBMCs. The receptors were sampled from a human donor in good health.

This sequence joins TRBV20-1 and TRBJ1-1; D gene uncertain. In germline, CDR1 is DFQATT, CDR2 SNEGSKA (reference sequence). This CDR3 has 12 residues. V lost 6 bases and J 1 base, leaving 9 bases between the germline ends. The CDR3: CSAGSSNTEAFF. CDR3 nucleotide sequence: TGCAGTGCCGGGAGTTCGAACACTGAAGCTTTCTTT.

The chain couples TRBV5-6 to TRBJ2-7, with D maybe TRBD1 (6 bases). This CDR3 comprises 15 residues. Germline V CDR1 and CDR2: SGHDT, YYEEEE. The V gene lost 2 bases and the J gene lost 3 bases, with 15 bases spanning the gap. The CDR3 region is CASSLYSGTYYEQYF. The CDR3 DNA follows: TGTGCCAGCAGCTTATACTCCGGGACATACTACGAGCAGTACTTC. The full variable domain, its missing parts supplied by reference TRBV5-6 and TRBJ2-7, is DAGVTQSPTHLIKTRGQQVTLRCSPKSGHDTVSWYQQALGQGPQFIFQYYEEEERQRGNFPDRFSGHQFPNYSSELNVNALLLGDSALYLCASSLYSGTYYEQYFGPGTRLTVT.

The chain couples TRBV2 to TRBJ2-1, with 8 bases aligning to TRBD1. CDR3 length: 14 amino acids. Germline V CDR1 and CDR2: SNHLY, FYNNEI. V dropped 4 bases and J dropped 9; count of bases not matched to a gene: 8. CDR3 nucleotide sequence: TGTGCCAGCAGTGGACAGGGGAGGAGTAGTGAGCAGTTCTTC. This translates into CASSGQGRSSEQFF.

The chain combines TRBV6-5 with TRBJ1-1; D not certain. This CDR3 region has 14 residues. CDR1 MNHEY and CDR2 SVGAGI come from the germline V gene. Trimming removed 6 bases from V and 1 base from J, with 12 bases in between. The CDR3 loop reads CASRTQDGNTEAFF. The CDR3 DNA reads TGTGCCAGCAGAACCCAGGACGGGAACACTGAAGCTTTCTTT.

The J gene is TRBJ2-6, the V gene TRBV19; D is possibly TRBD1 or TRBD2 (5 bases each). Trimming shortened V by 5 bases and J by 2 bases, and 13 bases separated the two germline ends. The germline CDR1 and CDR2 sequences are LNHDA and SQIVND (reference sequence). CDR3 length: 16 amino acids. This chain's CDR3 is CASSPRGDAGANVLTF. CDR3 nucleotides: TGTGCCAGTAGTCCCCGAGGGGATGCTGGGGCCAACGTCCTGACTTTC.

CDR3 DNA: TGTGCCAGCAGCCCTGGACGGGGCAGTAGATACGAGCAGTACTTC. This gives the protein CASSPGRGSRYEQYF. The chain combines TRBV6-6 with TRBJ2-7; tentatively, D is TRBD1 or TRBD2 (5 bases each). This CDR3 spans 15 amino acids. The germline V gene has CDR1 MNHNY and CDR2 SVGAGI (reference sequence). The ends were cut back, 6 bases at V and 4 bases at J, with 19 bases in the middle.

The J gene is TRBJ1-3, the V gene TRBV29-1; D uncertain. The CDR3 is made up of 13 amino acids. Trimming took 2 bases from V and 0 from J, leaving 5 bases between them. The germline V gene encodes CDR1 SQVTM and CDR2 ANQGSEA. The CDR3 DNA reads as TGCAGCGTTGAAAGAAACTCTGGAAACACCATATATTTT. Encoded protein: CSVERNSGNTIYF.

The chain carries TRBV20-1 and TRBJ1-1, with D maybe TRBD1 (5 bases). This CDR3 has 13 residues. CDR1 and CDR2 from the germline V gene are DFQATT and SNEGSKA (reference sequence). The ends were cut back, 1 base at V and 11 bases at J, with 17 bases in the middle. The CDR3 is CSARGGGADDAFF. CDR3 bases: TGCAGTGCTAGAGGAGGAGGGGCGGATGATGCTTTCTTT.

The V call is TRBV3-1, the J call TRBJ1-1; 11 bases match TRBD1. J gave up 8 bases and V 1 base, and 3 bases lay outside the gene matches. The CDR3 contains 14 residues. Germline CDR1 LGHDT, CDR2 YNNKEL (reference sequence). This CDR3 reads CASSQGGTGGEAFF. DNA for the CDR3: TGTGCCAGCAGCCAAGGTGGGACAGGGGGAGAAGCTTTCTTT.

The V and J genes are TRBV5-1 and TRBJ2-1; possibly TRBD2 for D (6 bases). Germline lookup yields CDR1 SGHRS and CDR2 YFSETQ. The CDR3 consists of 14 residues. The ends were cut back, 0 bases at V and 10 bases at J, with 14 bases in the middle. CDR3 sequence reads: CASSLGRDFNEQFF. DNA of the CDR3: TGCGCCAGCAGCTTGGGCCGGGACTTTAACGAGCAGTTCTTC.

This rearrangement joins TRBV5-1 to TRBJ1-2; D is possibly TRBD1 (5 bases). V was cut by 7 bases and J by 6 bases, with 16 bases left in between. The germline gives CDR1 SGHRS, CDR2 YFSETQ. The CDR3 consists of 13 residues. CDR3 bases: TGCGCCAGCGCCAGTCAGGGTTCAGATGGCTACACCTTC. Protein product: CASASQGSDGYTF.

The V and J genes are TRBV29-1 and TRBJ2-7; 8 bases align to TRBD1. Germline CDR1 SQVTM, CDR2 ANQGSEA. The trim removed 7 bases at V and 5 bases at J, leaving 13 bases unmatched. The length of the CDR3 is 14 residues. DNA for the CDR3: TGCAGCGCCGTGAGTCCCTTACAGGGGGACGAGCAGTACTTC. Amino acids: CSAVSPLQGDEQYF.

The chain is built from TRBV10-3 and TRBJ1-5; tentative D call: TRBD1 (5 bases). Germline V gene sequence: CDR1 ENHRY, CDR2 SYGVKD. Deletions cut 5 bases from V and 5 bases from J, with 16 bases between. The CDR3 has 15 residues. The CDR3 loop reads CAISPLAGDHQPQHF. CDR3 sequence (DNA): TGTGCCATCAGTCCCTTAGCGGGGGACCATCAGCCCCAGCATTTT.

DNA of the CDR3: TGTGCCTGGAGTGTAAGGGGGAATGAGCAGTTCTTC. Amino acids: CAWSVRGNEQFF. This rearrangement joins TRBV30 to TRBJ2-1; perhaps TRBD1 as D (6 bases). From germline, CDR1 is GTSNPN and CDR2 SVGIG (reference sequence). The CDR3 covers 12 residues. V was cut by 0 bases and J by 7 bases, with 7 bases left in between. Full variable domain (outside the CDR3, taken from reference TRBV30 and TRBJ2-1): SQTIHQWPATLVQPVGSPLSLECTVEGTSNPNLYWYRQAAGRGLQLLFYSVGIGQISSEVPQNLSASRPQDRQFILSSKKLLLSDSGFYLCAWSVRGNEQFFGPGTRLTVL.

V and J are TRBV5-6 and TRBJ1-1, with no clear D. CDR3 length equals 13 residues. Trimming cost V 1 base and J 4 bases, with 8 bases left between them. CDR1 and CDR2 from the germline V gene are SGHDT and YYEEEE. CDR3 bases: TGTGCCAGCAGCTTGAGCTGGGCCACTGAAGCTTTCTTT. Translating gives CASSLSWATEAFF.

The gene calls are TRBV6-5 and TRBJ2-2; 16 bases match TRBD2. Germline CDR1 MNHEY, CDR2 SVGAGI. Losses at the gene ends were 3 bases for V and 5 bases for J; bases not matched to a gene: 6. This CDR3 is 18 amino acids long. The CDR3 is CASSYLGLAGGYTGELFF. CDR3 DNA sequence: TGTGCCAGCAGTTATCTGGGACTAGCGGGAGGGTATACCGGGGAGCTGTTTTTT.

The rearrangement uses TRBV5-4 and TRBJ1-2, with 10 nucleotides matching TRBD1. Germline V CDR1 and CDR2: SGHNT, YYREEE (reference sequence). V shed 4 bases, J shed 7 bases, and the junction held 4 bases outside the gene matches. The CDR3 sequence is 13 residues long. CDR3 in amino acids: CASSRQGAGGYTF. CDR3 DNA sequence: TGTGCCAGCAGCAGACAGGGGGCCGGTGGCTACACCTTC.

The CDR3 protein is CSVLRLGGQLNTEAFF. Written as DNA, the CDR3 is TGCAGCGTCCTTCGGCTAGGGGGGCAGCTGAACACTGAAGCTTTCTTT. This sequence joins TRBV29-1 and TRBJ1-1; D might be TRBD1 (6 bases). The CDR3 extends over 16 amino acids. Germline V gene lookup returns CDR1 SQVTM and CDR2 ANQGSEA. The germline V and J ends were trimmed by 6 bases and 0 bases, with 20 bases remaining between them.

Regarding this clonotype: Since the CDR3 does not end with the conserved phenylalanine or tryptophan, this likely comes from a read error. No DNA is shown, since the ends of the CDR3 on it are uncertain; the CDR3 is the one TCRdb lists. The chain combines TRBV5-5 with TRBJ2-1; the table's D call TRBD2 went unverified against the DNA. The germline V gene encodes CDR1 SGHKS and CDR2 YYEKEE (reference sequence). The CDR3 contains 12 residues when both ends are counted. CDR3: CASSLGSGREVV.

The rearrangement joins TRBV27 to TRBJ2-7; 10 bases match TRBD1. The ends lost 10 bases at V and 7 bases at J; junction bases unmatched: 7. This CDR3 contains 12 residues. CDR1 is MNHEY, CDR2 SMNVEV, per germline (reference sequence). CDR3 protein: CATGTGEMEQYF. CDR3 nucleotide sequence: TGTGCCACCGGGACAGGGGAGATGGAGCAGTACTTC.

The genes are TRBV12-3 or TRBV12-4 and TRBJ2-5; 7 nucleotides align to TRBD1. V shed 6 bases, J shed 1 base, and the junction held 5 bases outside the gene matches. The CDR3 covers 14 residues. The chain's CDR3 is CASSLDRSQETQYF. The CDR3 DNA sequence: TGTGCCAGCAGCCTGGACAGGAGCCAAGAGACCCAGTACTTC.

The genes are TRBV29-1 and TRBJ2-7; D uncertain. Germline V gives CDR1 SQVTM, CDR2 ANQGSEA. The germline V and J ends were trimmed by 4 bases and 4 bases, with 8 bases remaining between them. This CDR3 region has 11 residues. CDR3 protein: CSVVRSYEQYF. CDR3 DNA: TGCAGCGTTGTCCGGTCGTACGAGCAGTACTTC.

V usage is TRBV15 and J usage is TRBJ2-7; no firm D call. Germline lookup yields CDR1 LNHNV and CDR2 YYDKDF (reference sequence). The CDR3 is 12 amino acids. The V end lost 3 bases, the J end lost 2 bases, and 5 bases lay between the germline ends. In DNA form, the CDR3 reads TGTGCCACCAGCAGCCTTACCTACGAGCAGTACTTC. Amino acid sequence: CATSSLTYEQYF.

J is TRBJ2-7 and V is TRBV7-2, with 13 positions matching TRBD2. After removal of 4 bases from V and 3 bases from J, the junction contained 9 bases not matched to a gene. The CDR3 covers 17 residues. The germline V gene has CDR1 SGHTA and CDR2 FQGNSA. The CDR3 DNA sequence: TGTGCCAGCAGCTCACCTGGACTAGCGGGAGAGCTCTACGAGCAGTACTTC. As protein: CASSSPGLAGELYEQYF.

The chain carries TRBV2 and TRBJ2-5; weak D call: TRBD2 (6 bases). The V gene's germline CDR1 is SNHLY and CDR2 FYNNEI. CDR3 length: 16 amino acids. The germline V and J ends were trimmed by 1 base and 1 base, with 13 bases remaining between them. The CDR3 sequence: CASSEVGSGFQETQYF. For the CDR3, the DNA is TGTGCCAGCAGTGAAGTCGGGAGCGGGTTCCAAGAGACCCAGTACTTC.

V usage is TRBV6-5 and J usage is TRBJ1-2; 9 bases line up with TRBD1. The CDR3 is 15 residues long. Trimming at V came to 0 bases and at J to 5 bases, leaving 4 bases not matched to a gene. Germline V gives CDR1 MNHEY, CDR2 SVGAGI. The CDR3 here is CASSYSTGQGYGYTF. In DNA, the CDR3 is TGTGCCAGCAGTTACTCGACGGGACAGGGATATGGCTACACCTTC.